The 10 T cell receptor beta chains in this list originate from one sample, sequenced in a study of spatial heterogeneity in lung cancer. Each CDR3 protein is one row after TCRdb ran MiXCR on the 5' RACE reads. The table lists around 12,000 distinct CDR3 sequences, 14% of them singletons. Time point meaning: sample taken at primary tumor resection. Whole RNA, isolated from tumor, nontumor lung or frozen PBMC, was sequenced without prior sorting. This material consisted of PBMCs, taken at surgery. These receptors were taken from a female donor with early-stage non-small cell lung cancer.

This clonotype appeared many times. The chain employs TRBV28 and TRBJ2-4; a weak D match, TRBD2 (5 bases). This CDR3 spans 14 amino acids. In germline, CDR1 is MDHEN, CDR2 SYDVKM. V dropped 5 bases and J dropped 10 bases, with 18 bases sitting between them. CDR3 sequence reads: CASSPTSSTPIQYF. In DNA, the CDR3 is TGTGCCAGCAGTCCCACCTCTAGCACACCGATTCAGTACTTC. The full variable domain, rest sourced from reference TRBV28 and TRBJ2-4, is DVKVTQSSRYLVKRTGEKVFLECVQDMDHENMFWYRQDPGLGLRLIYFSYDVKMKEKGDIPEGYSVSREKKERFSLILESASTNQTSMYLCASSPTSSTPIQYFGAGTRLSVL.

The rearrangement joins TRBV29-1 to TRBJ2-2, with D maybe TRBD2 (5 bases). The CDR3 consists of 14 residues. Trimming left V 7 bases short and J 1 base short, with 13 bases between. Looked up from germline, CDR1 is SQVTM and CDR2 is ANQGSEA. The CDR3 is CSALGGQNTGELFF. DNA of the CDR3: TGCAGCGCCCTAGGCGGGCAGAACACCGGGGAGCTGTTTTTT.

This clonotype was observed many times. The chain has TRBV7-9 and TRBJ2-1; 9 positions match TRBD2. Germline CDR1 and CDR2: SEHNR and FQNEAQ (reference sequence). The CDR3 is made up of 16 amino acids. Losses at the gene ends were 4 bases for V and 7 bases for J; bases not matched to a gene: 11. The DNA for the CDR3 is TGTGCCAGCAGCTCAGGTTTTAGCGGGGGCCTTAATGAGCAGTTCTTC. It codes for CASSSGFSGGLNEQFF.

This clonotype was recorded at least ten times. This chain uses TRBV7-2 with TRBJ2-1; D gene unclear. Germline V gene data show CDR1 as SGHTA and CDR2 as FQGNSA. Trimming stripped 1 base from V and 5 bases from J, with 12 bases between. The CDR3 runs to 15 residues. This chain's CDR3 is CASSLGSAANNEQFF. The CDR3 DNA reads TGTGCCAGCAGCTTAGGTTCGGCAGCAAACAATGAGCAGTTCTTC.

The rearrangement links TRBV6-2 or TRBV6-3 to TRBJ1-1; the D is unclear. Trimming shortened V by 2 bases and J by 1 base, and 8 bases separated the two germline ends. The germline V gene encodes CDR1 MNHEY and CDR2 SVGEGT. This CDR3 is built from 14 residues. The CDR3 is CASSYAGRNTEAFF. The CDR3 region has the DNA TGTGCCAGCAGTTACGCCGGGAGGAACACTGAAGCTTTCTTT.

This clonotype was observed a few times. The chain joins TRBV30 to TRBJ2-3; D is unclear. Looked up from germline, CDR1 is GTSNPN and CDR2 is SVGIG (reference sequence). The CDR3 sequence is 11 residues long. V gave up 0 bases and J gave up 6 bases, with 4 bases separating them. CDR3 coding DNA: TGTGCCTGGAGTGTATCTGATACGCAGTATTTT. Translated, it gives CAWSVSDTQYF.

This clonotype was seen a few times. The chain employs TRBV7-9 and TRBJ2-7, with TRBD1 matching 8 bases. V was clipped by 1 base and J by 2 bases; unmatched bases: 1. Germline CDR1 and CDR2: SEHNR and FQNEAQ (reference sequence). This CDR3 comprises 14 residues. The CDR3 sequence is CASSLGDRTYEQYF. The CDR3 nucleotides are TGTGCCAGCAGCTTAGGGGACAGGACCTACGAGCAGTACTTC. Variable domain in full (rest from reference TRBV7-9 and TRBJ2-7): DTGVSQNPRHKITKRGQNVTFRCDPISEHNRLYWYRQTLGQGPEFLTYFQNEAQLEKSRLLSDRFSAERPKGSFSTLEIQRTEQGDSAMYLCASSLGDRTYEQYFGPGTRLTVT.

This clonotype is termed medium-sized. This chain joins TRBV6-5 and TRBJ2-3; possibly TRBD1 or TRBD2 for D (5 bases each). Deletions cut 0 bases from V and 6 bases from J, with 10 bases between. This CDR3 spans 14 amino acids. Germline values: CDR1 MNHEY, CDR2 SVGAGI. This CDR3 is CASSYSRGSDTQYF. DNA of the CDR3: TGTGCCAGCAGTTACTCGAGGGGTTCGGATACGCAGTATTTT.

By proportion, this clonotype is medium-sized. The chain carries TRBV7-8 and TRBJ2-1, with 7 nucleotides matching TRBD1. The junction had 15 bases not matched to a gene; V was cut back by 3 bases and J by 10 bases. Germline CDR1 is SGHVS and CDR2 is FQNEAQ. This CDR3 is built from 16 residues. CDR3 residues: CASSFSPTGWVEEQFF. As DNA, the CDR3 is TGTGCCAGCAGCTTCTCCCCGACAGGGTGGGTAGAGGAGCAGTTCTTC.

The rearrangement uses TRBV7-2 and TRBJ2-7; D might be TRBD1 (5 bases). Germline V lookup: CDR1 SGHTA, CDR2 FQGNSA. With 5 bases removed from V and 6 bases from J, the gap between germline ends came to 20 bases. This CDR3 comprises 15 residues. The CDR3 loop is CASSPSTGPYVEQYF. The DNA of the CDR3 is TGTGCCAGCAGCCCCTCTACAGGACCCTACGTCGAGCAGTACTTC.